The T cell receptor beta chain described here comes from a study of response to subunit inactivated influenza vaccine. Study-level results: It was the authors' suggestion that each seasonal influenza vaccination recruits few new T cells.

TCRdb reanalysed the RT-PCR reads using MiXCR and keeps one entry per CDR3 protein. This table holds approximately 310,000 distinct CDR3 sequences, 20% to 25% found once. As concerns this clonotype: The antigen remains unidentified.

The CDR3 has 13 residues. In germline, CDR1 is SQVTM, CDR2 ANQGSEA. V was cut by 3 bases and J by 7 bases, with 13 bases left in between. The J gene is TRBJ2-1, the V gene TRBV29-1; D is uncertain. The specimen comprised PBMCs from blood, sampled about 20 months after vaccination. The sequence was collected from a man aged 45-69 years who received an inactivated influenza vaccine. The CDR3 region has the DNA TGCAGCGTTGACCGAACTACCATGAATGAGCAGTTCTTC. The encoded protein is CSVDRTTMNEQFF.